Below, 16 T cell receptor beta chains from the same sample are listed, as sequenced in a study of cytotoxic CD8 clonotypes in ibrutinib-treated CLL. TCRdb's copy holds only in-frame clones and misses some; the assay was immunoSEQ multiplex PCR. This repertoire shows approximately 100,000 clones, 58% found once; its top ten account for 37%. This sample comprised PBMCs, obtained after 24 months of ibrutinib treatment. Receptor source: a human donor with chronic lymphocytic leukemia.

The DNA for the CDR3 is TGCGCCAGCAGCCAAGGTGGTCCCGGGGAGACCCAGTACTTC. Its translation is CASSQGGPGETQYF. V is TRBV4-1 and J is TRBJ2-5; no clear D gene. The V end was cut by 1 base, the J end by 5 bases, with 11 bases between. CDR3 length equals 14 residues. Germline V CDR1 and CDR2: MGHRA, YSYEKL.

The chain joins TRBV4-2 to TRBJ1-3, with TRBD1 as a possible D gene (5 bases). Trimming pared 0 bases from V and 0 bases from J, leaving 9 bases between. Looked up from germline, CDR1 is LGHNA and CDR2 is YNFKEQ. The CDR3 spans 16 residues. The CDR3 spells CASSQEQVTSGNTIYF. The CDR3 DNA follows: TGTGCCAGCAGCCAAGAACAGGTGACCTCTGGAAACACCATATATTTT.

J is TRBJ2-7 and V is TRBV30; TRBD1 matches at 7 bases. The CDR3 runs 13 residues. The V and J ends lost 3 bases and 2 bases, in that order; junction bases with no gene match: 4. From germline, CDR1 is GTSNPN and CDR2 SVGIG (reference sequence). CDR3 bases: TGTGCCTGGAGGCTCACAGGGGCCTACGAGCAGTACTTC. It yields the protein CAWRLTGAYEQYF.

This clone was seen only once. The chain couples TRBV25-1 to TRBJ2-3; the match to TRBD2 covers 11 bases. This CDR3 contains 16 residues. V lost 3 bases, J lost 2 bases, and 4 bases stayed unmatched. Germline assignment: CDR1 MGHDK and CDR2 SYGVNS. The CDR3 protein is CASSDRLAGITDTQYF. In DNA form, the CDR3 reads TGTGCCAGCAGTGATCGACTAGCGGGGATCACAGATACGCAGTATTTT.

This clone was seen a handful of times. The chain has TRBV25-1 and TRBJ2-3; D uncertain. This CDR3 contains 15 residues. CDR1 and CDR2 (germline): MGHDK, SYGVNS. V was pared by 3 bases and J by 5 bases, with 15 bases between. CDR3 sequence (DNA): TGTGCCAGCAGTGAGCCTGACCGGGTCAGAGATACGCAGTATTTT. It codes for CASSEPDRVRDTQYF. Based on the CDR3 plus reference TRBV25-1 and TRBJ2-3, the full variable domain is EADIYQTPRYLVIGTGKKITLECSQTMGHDKMYWYQQDPGMELHLIHYSYGVNSTEKGDLSSESTVSRIRTEHFPLTLESARPSHTSQYLCASSEPDRVRDTQYFGPGTRLTVL.

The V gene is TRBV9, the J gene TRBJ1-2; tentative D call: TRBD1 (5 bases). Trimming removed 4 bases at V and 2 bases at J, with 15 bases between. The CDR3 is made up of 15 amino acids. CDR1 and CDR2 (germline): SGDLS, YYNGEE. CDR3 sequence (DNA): TGTGCCAGCAGCACCGGGGCACCAGGGAACTATGGCTACACCTTC. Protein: CASSTGAPGNYGYTF.

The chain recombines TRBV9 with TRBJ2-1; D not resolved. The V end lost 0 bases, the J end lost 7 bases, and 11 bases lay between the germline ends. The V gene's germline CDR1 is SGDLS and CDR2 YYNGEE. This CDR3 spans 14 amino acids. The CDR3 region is CASSVGSTHNEQFF. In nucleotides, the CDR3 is TGTGCCAGCAGCGTAGGGTCGACGCATAATGAGCAGTTCTTC.

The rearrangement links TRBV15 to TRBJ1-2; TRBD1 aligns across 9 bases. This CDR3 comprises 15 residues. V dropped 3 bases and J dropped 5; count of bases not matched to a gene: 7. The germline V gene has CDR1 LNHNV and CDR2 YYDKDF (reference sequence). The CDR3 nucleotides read TGTGCCACCAGCAGCCCGGGACAGGGTATATATGGCTACACCTTC. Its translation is CATSSPGQGIYGYTF.

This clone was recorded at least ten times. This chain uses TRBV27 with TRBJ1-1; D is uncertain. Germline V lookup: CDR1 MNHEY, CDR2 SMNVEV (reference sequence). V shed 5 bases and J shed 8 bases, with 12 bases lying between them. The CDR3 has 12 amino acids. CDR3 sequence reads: CASSPTDGEAFF. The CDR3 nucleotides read TGTGCCAGCAGTCCCACGGACGGGGAAGCTTTCTTT.

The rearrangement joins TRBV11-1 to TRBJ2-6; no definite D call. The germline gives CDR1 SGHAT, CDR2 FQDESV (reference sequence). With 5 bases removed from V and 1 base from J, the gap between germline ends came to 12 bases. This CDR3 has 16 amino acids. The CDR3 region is CASSPPTGSGANVLTF. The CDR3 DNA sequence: TGTGCCAGCAGCCCGCCCACCGGGTCTGGGGCCAACGTCCTGACTTTC. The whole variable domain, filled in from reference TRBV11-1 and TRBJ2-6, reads EAEVAQSPRYKITEKSQAVAFWCDPISGHATLYWYRQILGQGPELLVQFQDESVVDDSQLPKDRFSAERLKGVDSTLKIQPAELGDSAMYLCASSPPTGSGANVLTFGAGSRLTVL.

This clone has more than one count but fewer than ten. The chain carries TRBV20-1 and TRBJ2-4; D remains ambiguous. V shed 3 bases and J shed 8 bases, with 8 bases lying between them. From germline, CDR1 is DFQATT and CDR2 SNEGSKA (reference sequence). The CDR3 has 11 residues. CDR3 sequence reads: CSASKKDIQYF. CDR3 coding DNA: TGCAGTGCTAGTAAAAAGGACATTCAGTACTTC.

The CDR3 nucleotides read TGTGCCAGTAGTCTCGATTCCGGACTAGTAGAGACCCAGTACTTC. Amino acid sequence: CASSLDSGLVETQYF. The rearrangement uses TRBV19 and TRBJ2-5; 7 nucleotides line up with TRBD2. Looked up from germline, CDR1 is LNHDA and CDR2 is SQIVND (reference sequence). The CDR3 totals 15 residues. V lost 5 bases, J lost 4 bases, and 10 bases stayed unmatched.

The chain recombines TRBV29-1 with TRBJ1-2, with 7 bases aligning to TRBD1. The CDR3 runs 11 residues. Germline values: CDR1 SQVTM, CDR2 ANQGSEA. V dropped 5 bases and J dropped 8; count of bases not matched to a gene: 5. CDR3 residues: CSVLGGEGYTF. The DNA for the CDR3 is TGCAGCGTTCTAGGGGGCGAGGGCTACACCTTC.

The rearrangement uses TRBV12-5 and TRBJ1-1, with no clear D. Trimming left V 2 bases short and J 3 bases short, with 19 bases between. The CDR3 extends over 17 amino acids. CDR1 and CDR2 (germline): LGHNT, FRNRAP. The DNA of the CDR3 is TGTGCTAGTGGTTTGAGCAGGATCTATGTCGGTGACACTGAAGCTTTCTTT. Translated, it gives CASGLSRIYVGDTEAFF.

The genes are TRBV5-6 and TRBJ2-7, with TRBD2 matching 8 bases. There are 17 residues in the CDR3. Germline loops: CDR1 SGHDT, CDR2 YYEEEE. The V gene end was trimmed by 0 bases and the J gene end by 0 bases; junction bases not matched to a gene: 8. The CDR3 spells CASSLALGGAGSYEQYF. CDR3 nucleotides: TGTGCCAGCAGCTTGGCACTCGGGGGGGCCGGCTCCTACGAGCAGTACTTC.

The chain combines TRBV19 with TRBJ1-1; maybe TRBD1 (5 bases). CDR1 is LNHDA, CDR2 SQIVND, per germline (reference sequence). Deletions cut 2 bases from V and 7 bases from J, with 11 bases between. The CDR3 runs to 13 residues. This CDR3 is CASSITRGDEAFF. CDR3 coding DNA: TGTGCCAGTAGTATAACCCGGGGGGATGAAGCTTTCTTT.